The 22 T cell receptor beta chains listed next were all sequenced from one sample in a study of blood T cell repertoires in COVID-19. Some clones are missing from TCRdb's copy, which holds only in-frame ones; the method was immunoSEQ multiplex PCR. This table holds about 400,000 clones, 70% to 90% found once. Sequencing was done on a sample of PBMCs or T cells enriched from blood (not recorded which). These receptors all stem from a woman aged 25 to 39 with acute COVID-19.

The J gene is TRBJ1-1, the V gene TRBV9; a possible D gene is TRBD1 (6 bases). CDR1 and CDR2 from the germline V gene are SGDLS and YYNGEE. This CDR3 contains 16 residues. V lost 2 bases to trimming and J lost 6 bases, with 20 bases between them. The CDR3 coding sequence is TGTGCCAGCAGCGTGGGCGGAGGGGGGGAGTATGCTGAAGCTTTCTTT. Translating it yields CASSVGGGGEYAEAFF.

The chain uses TRBV11-2 and TRBJ1-1; 10 bases agree with TRBD1. The CDR3 totals 16 residues. The V gene's germline CDR1 is SGHAT and CDR2 FQNNGV. The V gene end was trimmed by 1 base and the J gene end by 1 base; junction bases not matched to a gene: 3. The CDR3 region has the DNA TGTGCCAGCAGCTTAGCGGGACAGGGGACGAACACTGAAGCTTTCTTT. Its protein product is CASSLAGQGTNTEAFF.

The rearrangement uses TRBV6-4 and TRBJ1-1; no definite D call. V was pared by 4 bases and J by 0 bases, with 6 bases between. Per germline, CDR1 MRHNA and CDR2 SNTAGT. This CDR3 contains 13 residues. The CDR3 loop reads CASSVTLNTEAFF. The DNA for the CDR3 is TGTGCCAGCAGTGTGACACTGAACACTGAAGCTTTCTTT.

The V and J genes are TRBV7-3 and TRBJ1-1; 11 positions agree with TRBD1. Germline CDR1 reads SGHTA; CDR2 reads FQGTGA. Trimming cost V 6 bases and J 7 bases; bases outside gene matches: 7. CDR3 size: 14 residues. CDR3 amino acids: CASRWTGGLGEAFF. The CDR3 nucleotides are TGTGCCAGCAGGTGGACAGGGGGCTTAGGTGAAGCTTTCTTT.

The chain recombines TRBV6-2 or TRBV6-3 with TRBJ1-6; D might be TRBD1 (5 bases). Germline V lookup: CDR1 MNHEY, CDR2 SVGEGT. The CDR3 is 15 amino acids. V lost 2 bases to trimming and J lost 7 bases, with 12 bases between them. This chain's CDR3 is CASSYDTGRNSPLHF. As DNA, the CDR3 is TGTGCCAGCAGTTACGATACAGGTCGGAATTCACCCCTCCACTTT.

The chain links TRBV2 to TRBJ2-3; the D gene is possibly TRBD1 (5 bases). This CDR3 region has 15 residues. Deletions cut 7 bases from V and 0 bases from J, with 14 bases between. The germline CDR1 and CDR2 sequences are SNHLY and FYNNEI. The CDR3 DNA follows: TGTGCCAGCATTACCCAGGGATTGAGCACAGATACGCAGTATTTT. It codes for CASITQGLSTDTQYF.

The rearrangement joins TRBV15 to TRBJ1-5, with a weak D call TRBD1 (6 bases). V dropped 0 bases and J dropped 4 bases, with 16 bases sitting between them. Germline assignment: CDR1 LNHNV and CDR2 YYDKDF (reference sequence). This CDR3 has 17 amino acids. CDR3 in DNA: TGTGCCACCAGCAGAGATGACTACGGGACACTTAATCAGCCCCAGCATTTT. Translated: CATSRDDYGTLNQPQHF.

V is TRBV7-2 and J is TRBJ2-1; 11 bases line up with TRBD1. The CDR3 sequence is 15 residues long. The V and J ends lost 3 bases and 5 bases, in that order; junction bases with no gene match: 3. Germline loops: CDR1 SGHTA, CDR2 FQGNSA. The CDR3 sequence: CASSFGTGGHNEQFF. CDR3 DNA sequence: TGTGCCAGCAGCTTTGGGACAGGGGGACACAATGAGCAGTTCTTC.

This chain links TRBV5-1 with TRBJ1-2, with TRBD1 as a possible D gene (5 bases). The germline gives CDR1 SGHRS, CDR2 YFSETQ. The CDR3 length is 19 residues. Deletions cut 3 bases from V and 3 bases from J, with 27 bases between. The CDR3 region is CASSSGLSTSARADYGYTF. The DNA for the CDR3 is TGCGCCAGCAGCTCTGGTTTGAGTACTAGCGCCAGGGCCGACTATGGCTACACCTTC.

The chain is built from TRBV25-1 and TRBJ1-4; TRBD1 matches at 11 bases. The CDR3 has 16 residues. V was clipped by 4 bases and J by 5 bases; unmatched bases: 6. The V gene's germline CDR1 is MGHDK and CDR2 SYGVNS. In DNA form, the CDR3 reads TGTGCCAGCAGTGTGGGGGACAGGGGGGGAAATGAAAAACTGTTTTTT. Translated: CASSVGDRGGNEKLFF.

J is TRBJ2-5 and V is TRBV6-1; possibly TRBD1 for D (6 bases). There are 15 residues in the CDR3. CDR1 and CDR2 from the germline V gene are MNHNS and SASEGT. V was trimmed by 0 bases and J by 3 bases, leaving 11 bases between them. In DNA, the CDR3 is TGTGCCAGCAGTGAAGCGCAGGGGCGGGAAGAGACCCAGTACTTC. Translating gives CASSEAQGREETQYF.

This clone was counted a single time. The chain combines TRBV5-5 with TRBJ2-7; a weak D match, TRBD2 (6 bases). The CDR3 is 14 residues long. The V gene's germline CDR1 is SGHKS and CDR2 YYEKEE (reference sequence). Trimming stripped 1 base from V and 7 bases from J, with 15 bases between. The CDR3 coding sequence is TGTGCCAGCAGCTTGTGGGGGGAAACCTGGGAGCAGTACTTC. Translating gives CASSLWGETWEQYF.

The table lists this clone with a few counts. V usage is TRBV2 and J usage is TRBJ2-3, with a possible D match to TRBD2 (5 bases). The CDR3 has 15 residues. The germline V gene has CDR1 SNHLY and CDR2 FYNNEI. V lost 7 bases to trimming and J lost 4 bases, with 18 bases between them. The CDR3 here is CASIVSASQSDTQYF. The CDR3 DNA follows: TGTGCCAGCATTGTATCCGCTAGCCAGTCAGATACGCAGTATTTT.

The chain's CDR3 is CASSLARGPPYF. The CDR3 DNA reads TGTGCCAGCAGCTTGGCCAGGGGGCCCCCGTACTTC. V is TRBV5-6 and J is TRBJ2-5; 8 nucleotides line up with TRBD1. With V trimmed by 0 bases and J by 13 bases, 5 bases remained unmatched. CDR3 length equals 12 residues. CDR1 and CDR2 (germline): SGHDT, YYEEEE.

This clone was counted a single time. V gene TRBV10-3 combines with J gene TRBJ2-2; 8 bases align to TRBD1. With V trimmed by 3 bases and J by 6 bases, 3 bases remained unmatched. Germline CDR1 and CDR2: ENHRY and SYGVKD. This CDR3 spans 14 amino acids. The CDR3 is CAISDLQGAGELFF. CDR3 coding DNA: TGTGCCATCAGTGACCTACAGGGGGCCGGGGAGCTGTTTTTT.

This rearrangement joins TRBV19 to TRBJ1-5; D is perhaps TRBD1 (5 bases). Trimming left V 4 bases short and J 4 bases short, with 8 bases between. Germline V gene data show CDR1 as LNHDA and CDR2 as SQIVND (reference sequence). This CDR3 has 13 amino acids. The CDR3 loop is CASSKTVNQPQHF. DNA of the CDR3: TGTGCCAGTAGTAAGACAGTTAATCAGCCCCAGCATTTT.

CDR3 in DNA: TGTGCCAGCAGTTACCCACGGACTAGCGGGGGCAACGAGCAGTACTTC. This codes for CASSYPRTSGGNEQYF. V and J are TRBV6-5 and TRBJ2-7; TRBD2 aligns across 13 bases. Germline CDR1 MNHEY, CDR2 SVGAGI. J gave up 5 bases and V 2 bases, and 6 bases lay outside the gene matches. CDR3 length: 16 residues.

The rearrangement joins TRBV27 to TRBJ2-7; D might be TRBD1 (5 bases). From germline, CDR1 is MNHEY and CDR2 SMNVEV (reference sequence). V was shortened by 1 base and J by 7 bases, with 8 bases between the two germline ends. The CDR3 loop spans 12 amino acids. As DNA, the CDR3 is TGTGCCAGCAGTTTATGGGGCGCGGAGCAGTACTTC. Residues: CASSLWGAEQYF.

The CDR3 loop is CATQPGTGIGYTF. DNA of the CDR3: TGTGCCACTCAACCGGGGACAGGGATCGGCTACACCTTC. The chain uses TRBV6-6 and TRBJ1-2; 9 bases agree with TRBD1. The V segment lost 10 bases and the J segment 8 bases; nucleotides outside the gene matches: 11. CDR3 length: 13 residues. CDR1 is MNHNY and CDR2 is SVGAGI in the germline V gene (reference sequence).

This clone was detected once. This chain uses TRBV3-1 (or the pseudogene TRBV3-2) with TRBJ1-1; the D gene is possibly TRBD1 (5 bases). The CDR3 runs to 13 residues. V was clipped by 4 bases and J by 7 bases, with 13 bases between them. Germline values: CDR1 LGHDT, CDR2 YNNKEL (reference sequence). The CDR3 loop reads CASSLGRGIEAFF. Written as DNA, the CDR3 is TGTGCCAGCAGCCTCGGTCGGGGGATTGAAGCTTTCTTT.

The chain joins TRBV18 to TRBJ1-2; 8 bases are shared with TRBD1. The CDR3 is 13 amino acids. Germline trimming cut 5 bases from V and 4 bases from J; bases unmatched to any gene: 3. Germline V gene sequence: CDR1 KGHSH, CDR2 LQKENI. The CDR3 loop reads CASSWTGSYGYTF. CDR3 DNA: TGTGCCAGCTCATGGACAGGGAGCTATGGCTACACCTTC.

This rearrangement joins TRBV19 to TRBJ1-6; D call uncertain. V lost 7 bases and J lost 3, with 10 bases in between. Germline V gene sequence: CDR1 LNHDA, CDR2 SQIVND (reference sequence). The CDR3 consists of 14 residues. The CDR3 region is CASMRGDYNSPLHF. CDR3 in DNA: TGTGCCAGTATGAGAGGAGACTATAATTCACCCCTCCACTTT.